One and the same sample provided the 13 T cell receptor beta chains below, sequenced in a study of Ad26.COV2.S vaccination and SARS-CoV-2 variants. Profiling relied on immunoSEQ multiplex PCR, and the TCRdb table lists in-frame clones only, not all of them. The data hold around 300,000 clones, with about 90% observed a single time. Treatment specified: over 15 received Ad26.COV2.S at low or high dose, single or two shots; roughly five received placebo; per-sample allocation not given. The study sampled participants on day 63 after the first vaccine or placebo injection. Sequenced here: peripheral blood, sampled in a trial of Ad26.COV2.S vaccine versus placebo. The receptors here all came from a person between 18 and 59 years old who received the Ad26.COV2.S COVID-19 vaccine or a placebo.

This chain links TRBV7-7 with TRBJ2-3; either TRBD1 or TRBD2 may supply D (5 bases each). The germline V gene has CDR1 SSHAT and CDR2 FNYEAQ (reference sequence). The CDR3 extends over 13 amino acids. The V end was cut by 0 bases, the J end by 5 bases, with 6 bases between. DNA of the CDR3: TGTGCCAGCAGCTTAGCGGGGGTAGATACGCAGTATTTT. It is translated as CASSLAGVDTQYF.

This clone was observed once. The chain is built from TRBV18 and TRBJ2-5; TRBD2 agrees at 10 bases. Germline CDR1 reads KGHSH; CDR2 reads LQKENI. CDR3 length: 13 residues. The V gene end was trimmed by 8 bases and the J gene end by 3 bases; junction bases not matched to a gene: 3. The CDR3 is CASIAGGEETQYF. CDR3 coding DNA: TGTGCCAGCATAGCGGGAGGAGAAGAGACCCAGTACTTC.

The chain recombines TRBV10-1 with TRBJ1-1; D gene unclear. The germline CDR1 and CDR2 sequences are WNHNN and SYGVQD (reference sequence). Trimming pared 0 bases from V and 8 bases from J, leaving 10 bases between. This CDR3 is built from 13 residues. Here the CDR3 reads CASSESLWIEAFF. In DNA form, the CDR3 reads TGCGCCAGCAGTGAGTCGTTGTGGATCGAAGCTTTCTTT.

The genes are TRBV7-2 and TRBJ1-2, with a possible D match to TRBD1 (5 bases). Trimming stripped 4 bases from V and 7 bases from J, with 22 bases between. CDR3 length: 16 amino acids. Germline CDR1 SGHTA, CDR2 FQGNSA. The CDR3: CASSSPGGWVRGGYTF. The CDR3 region has the DNA TGTGCCAGCAGCTCCCCTGGGGGGTGGGTCCGTGGTGGCTACACCTTC.

This chain links TRBV7-2 with TRBJ2-2; 10 positions agree with TRBD1. This CDR3 is 16 amino acids long. Germline V gene sequence: CDR1 SGHTA, CDR2 FQGNSA. V dropped 7 bases and J dropped 8; count of bases not matched to a gene: 13. The CDR3 sequence is CASIMSGTGAVGELFF. The CDR3 DNA follows: TGTGCCAGCATCATGTCCGGGACAGGGGCTGTTGGGGAGCTGTTTTTT.

The chain has TRBV9 and TRBJ1-1; D unresolved. Between the trimmed V and J ends, which lost 6 bases and 2 bases, there was a span of 14 bases. The CDR3 covers 14 residues. Looked up from germline, CDR1 is SGDLS and CDR2 is YYNGEE. This CDR3 reads CASNAGGINTEAFF. The CDR3 bases are TGTGCCAGCAATGCGGGTGGCATAAACACTGAAGCTTTCTTT.

This rearrangement joins TRBV27 to TRBJ2-3; 11 nucleotides match TRBD2. Looked up from germline, CDR1 is MNHEY and CDR2 is SMNVEV (reference sequence). V was clipped by 4 bases and J by 0 bases; unmatched bases: 3. This CDR3 is 16 amino acids long. CDR3 residues: CASSSLAGGSTDTQYF. The CDR3, as DNA: TGTGCCAGCAGTTCCCTAGCGGGAGGTAGCACAGATACGCAGTATTTT.

The J gene is TRBJ2-7, the V gene TRBV7-8, with D perhaps given as TRBD1 or TRBD2 (5 bases each). The CDR3 consists of 12 residues. Germline V gene data show CDR1 as SGHVS and CDR2 as FQNEAQ. The germline V and J ends were trimmed by 5 bases and 2 bases, with 7 bases remaining between them. CDR3 coding DNA: TGTGCCAGCAGCCGGGACCCCTACGAGCAGTACTTC. Translation: CASSRDPYEQYF.

This clone has a single count. The chain employs TRBV7-2 and TRBJ1-2, with D tentatively TRBD1 (5 bases). The germline gives CDR1 SGHTA, CDR2 FQGNSA. V lost 5 bases and J 4 bases, leaving 8 bases between the germline ends. The CDR3 consists of 12 residues. The DNA for the CDR3 is TGTGCCAGCAGCGGGACCCCCTATGGCTACACCTTC. Amino acid sequence: CASSGTPYGYTF.

This sequence joins TRBV25-1 and TRBJ1-2, with TRBD1 matching 9 bases. Germline values: CDR1 MGHDK, CDR2 SYGVNS. CDR3 length equals 16 residues. The V gene end was trimmed by 4 bases and the J gene end by 7 bases; junction bases not matched to a gene: 13. The CDR3 loop reads CASSVNTGTGITGYTF. CDR3 DNA sequence: TGTGCCAGCAGTGTGAATACCGGGACAGGGATCACTGGCTACACCTTC.

This clone was seen only once. V usage is TRBV30 and J usage is TRBJ1-1, with TRBD1 identical over 9 bases. With V trimmed by 3 bases and J by 6 bases, 14 bases remained unmatched. This CDR3 region has 16 residues. CDR1 GTSNPN and CDR2 SVGIG come from the germline V gene (reference sequence). In DNA form, the CDR3 reads TGTGCCTGGAGACTTCGTCTGGGACAGGGTATTGCTGAAGCTTTCTTT. It encodes CAWRLRLGQGIAEAFF.

The chain carries TRBV5-1 and TRBJ1-1; D remains unclear. V was trimmed by 4 bases and J by 1 base, leaving 11 bases between them. Looked up from germline, CDR1 is SGHRS and CDR2 is YFSETQ. CDR3 size: 14 residues. In DNA form, the CDR3 reads TGCGCCAGCAGCCTCCAGCCAGGGAACACTGAAGCTTTCTTT. It yields the protein CASSLQPGNTEAFF. Full variable domain (missing parts from reference TRBV5-1 and TRBJ1-1): KAGVTQTPRYLIKTRGQQVTLSCSPISGHRSVSWYQQTPGQGLQFLFEYFSETQRNKGNFPGRFSGRQFSNSRSEMNVSTLELGDSALYLCASSLQPGNTEAFFGQGTRLTVV.

Ten or more counts support this clone. The chain joins TRBV3-1 (or the pseudogene TRBV3-2) to TRBJ1-6; weak D call: TRBD1 (6 bases). The CDR3 has 17 residues. Germline lookup yields CDR1 LGHDT and CDR2 YNNKEL (reference sequence). Trimming left V 1 base short and J 5 bases short, with 15 bases between. The CDR3 region has the DNA TGTGCCAGCAGCCAAGGCGTAACAGGGACCAATAATTCACCCCTCCACTTT. Translating gives CASSQGVTGTNNSPLHF.